This TCR beta chain was retrieved from a study of cytomegalovirus exposure and HLA in healthy donors. In the case of this clone: The antigen is unknown.

The study, taken as a whole, reports: Per a later analysis, HLA-associated TCR beta chains showed more clonal expansion than other, equally common TCR beta chains. The productive fraction for most TCR beta V segments was about 90% or about 30% in an earlier analysis.

The V gene end was trimmed by 3 bases and the J gene end by 2 bases; junction bases not matched to a gene: 7. The CDR3 extends over 16 amino acids. The germline CDR1 and CDR2 sequences are SGHTA and FQGNSA. Primers: 60 Vbeta forward and 13 Jbeta reverse. Measured with immunoSEQ multiplex PCR; TCRdb has only the in-frame clones, and not every one. Among about 120,000 clones listed, more than 65% were seen once. The rearrangement links TRBV7-2 to TRBJ2-3, with 8 positions matching TRBD2. Source material: PBMCs. This sequence was found in a man aged 25-45 years in good health and CMV-seropositive. CDR3 DNA sequence: TGTGCCAGCAGCTTGATTGCGGGGGGAAACACAGATACGCAGTATTTT. Encoded protein: CASSLIAGGNTDTQYF.